In this sample, the clone carrying this T cell receptor (beta chain) turned up once. What it binds is unknown. The sample belongs to a study of memory CD4+ T cells and cytomegalovirus serostatus. Study overall: Healthy Belgian adult donors included about nine CMV-positive and approximately 25 CMV-negative people.

Single viable CD3+CD4+CD8-CD45RO+ cells were sorted as the memory CD4+ T cells. Serostatus was set by detecting CMV pp150, pp28, p38, p52 IgG. After thawing, CD4+ T cells were positively selected. This table comes from immunoSEQ multiplex PCR, and its TCRdb copy is limited to in-frame clones, with some not included. The data contain about 53,000 clones, 80% to 90% of them singletons. Study findings and constraints: Suggested: most of the CMV-linked TCR signature lies in CD4+ memory cells.

The receptor was isolated from an adult in good health and CMV-seronegative. The sequencing sample was made of memory CD4+ T cells from blood.

In nucleotides, the CDR3 is TGTGCCAGCAGCCCCGGACAGGGATGGGATGAGCAGTTCTTC. Translated: CASSPGQGWDEQFF. V gene TRBV7-8 combines with J gene TRBJ2-1; 8 nucleotides align to TRBD1. The V segment lost 5 bases and the J segment 8 bases; nucleotides outside the gene matches: 8. This CDR3 spans 14 amino acids. The germline V gene has CDR1 SGHVS and CDR2 FQNEAQ.